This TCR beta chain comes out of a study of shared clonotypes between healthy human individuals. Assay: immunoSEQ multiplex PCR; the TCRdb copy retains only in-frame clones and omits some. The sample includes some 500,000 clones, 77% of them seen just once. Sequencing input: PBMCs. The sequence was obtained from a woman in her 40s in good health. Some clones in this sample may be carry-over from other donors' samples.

The CDR3, as DNA: TGCGCCAGCAGCCAAGGCCCCATGAATCCGGGCACTGAAGCTTTCTTT. Residues: CASSQGPMNPGTEAFF. The chain has TRBV4-1 and TRBJ1-1; D call uncertain. The CDR3 covers 16 residues. Looked up from germline, CDR1 is MGHRA and CDR2 is YSYEKL. V was clipped by 1 base and J by 4 bases, with 16 bases between them.